The next 23 T cell receptor beta chains were all read from a single sample in a study of post-analysis software for immune sequencing data. No antigen has been assigned to these receptors. Overall study results and limits: In patients, about 5 TRBV segments were more frequent than in controls, with TRBV5-6, TRBV5-1 and TRBV20-1 among them.

The library was made from cDNA and included unique molecular identifiers. TCRdb independently ran MiXCR on the PCR reads; one entry per CDR3 protein. The sample lists approximately 730,000 distinct CDR3 sequences; 30% were seen once. The material sequenced was blood. Receptors originate from a girl aged 5-17 years with multiple sclerosis.

This clonotype was counted a few times. The CDR3 bases are TGTGCCAGCAGCTTAACGGGCCCCACAGATACGCAGTATTTT. Protein sequence: CASSLTGPTDTQYF. The V gene is TRBV7-2, the J gene TRBJ2-3; D is unresolved. The CDR3 runs 14 residues. Germline loops: CDR1 SGHTA, CDR2 FQGNSA. The V end was cut by 2 bases, the J end by 2 bases, with 8 bases between.

The table lists this clonotype with a few counts. The chain joins TRBV29-1 to TRBJ2-6; D not certain. The CDR3 loop spans 12 amino acids. V lost 3 bases and J lost 3, with 3 bases in between. Looked up from germline, CDR1 is SQVTM and CDR2 is ANQGSEA. CDR3 sequence (DNA): TGCAGCGTTGACCTTGGGGCCAACGTCCTGACTTTC. Its translation: CSVDLGANVLTF.

The genes are TRBV7-9 and TRBJ2-7, with 8 bases fitting TRBD1. The CDR3 loop spans 17 amino acids. The germline CDR1 and CDR2 sequences are SEHNR and FQNEAQ (reference sequence). The junction had 13 bases not matched to a gene; V was cut back by 4 bases and J by 2 bases. The CDR3 is CASSSIDRGGSAYEQYF. The CDR3 nucleotides read TGTGCCAGCAGCTCCATCGACAGGGGAGGAAGTGCCTACGAGCAGTACTTC.

This clonotype was recorded a few times. Here the CDR3 reads CASRRPGVTGELFF. The CDR3, as DNA: TGTGCCAGCAGACGACCAGGGGTCACCGGGGAGCTGTTTTTT. The rearrangement uses TRBV27 and TRBJ2-2, with D perhaps TRBD1 (6 bases). Trimming cost V 6 bases and J 4 bases, with 12 bases left between them. The germline gives CDR1 MNHEY, CDR2 SMNVEV (reference sequence). The CDR3 covers 14 residues.

This chain uses TRBV5-1 with TRBJ1-2, with D unclear. V was pared by 4 bases and J by 4 bases, with 11 bases between. Per the germline V gene, CDR1 is SGHRS and CDR2 is YFSETQ. There are 13 residues in the CDR3. Here the CDR3 DNA reads TGCGCCAGCAGCCTCATAGGACTCTATGGCTACACCTTC. As protein: CASSLIGLYGYTF.

This CDR3 reads CASSQNSRSGSYEQYV. The CDR3 DNA sequence: TGTGCCAGCAGCCAAAATAGCCGTAGCGGGTCCTACGAGCAGTACGTC. The V and J genes are TRBV7-2 and TRBJ2-7; 7 nucleotides agree with TRBD2. Trimming cost V 5 bases and J 1 base; bases outside gene matches: 11. Per germline, CDR1 SGHTA and CDR2 FQGNSA. CDR3 length equals 16 residues.

The chain is built from TRBV6-2 or TRBV6-3 and TRBJ2-7; D is uncertain. Germline-derived CDR1 and CDR2 are MNHEY and SVGEGT. Trimming shortened V by 0 bases and J by 2 bases, and 14 bases separated the two germline ends. This CDR3 is 16 amino acids long. The chain's CDR3 is CASSYSLLQTAYEQYF. Here the CDR3 DNA reads TGTGCCAGCAGTTACTCGCTGTTACAGACCGCCTACGAGCAGTACTTC.

Notes on this clonotype: The junction shows a germline mismatch at one end, possibly a read error. This chain connects TRBV12-3 or TRBV12-4 to TRBJ2-3; 7 nucleotides agree with TRBD2. The CDR3 covers 15 residues. CDR3 protein: CASRPPSGNTDTEYF. The CDR3 nucleotides are TGTGCCAGCAGGCCCCCCAGCGGGAACACAGATACGGAGTATTTT.

The sample holds many counts of this clonotype. The chain uses TRBV6-5 and TRBJ2-5; D unresolved. V was pared by 5 bases and J by 7 bases, with 11 bases between. CDR3 size: 12 residues. Germline V gives CDR1 MNHEY, CDR2 SVGAGI. The CDR3 coding sequence is TGTGCCAGCAGTCGAGACGCAGGGACCCAGTACTTC. Translating gives CASSRDAGTQYF.

This clonotype occurred a few times. The chain joins TRBV5-1 to TRBJ2-5; maybe TRBD1 (6 bases). Trimming stripped 3 bases from V and 0 bases from J, with 9 bases between. CDR3 length equals 14 residues. CDR1 SGHRS and CDR2 YFSETQ come from the germline V gene. The CDR3 loop reads CASSWGQYQETQYF. In DNA form, the CDR3 reads TGCGCCAGCAGCTGGGGGCAGTACCAAGAGACCCAGTACTTC.

This clonotype was counted only a few times. The chain carries TRBV28 and TRBJ2-3, with D tentatively TRBD2 (5 bases). V was clipped by 4 bases and J by 2 bases, with 16 bases between them. Germline CDR1 MDHEN, CDR2 SYDVKM. The CDR3 contains 16 residues. The CDR3 region has the DNA TGTGCCAGCAGTTCCTGGGGAGTTTCCCACACAGATACGCAGTATTTT. The encoded protein is CASSSWGVSHTDTQYF.

Concerning this clonotype: A much larger clone sits a single nucleotide away, making a read error possible. The CDR3 region has the DNA TGTGCCAGCAGCTTAGTGGGTCAGTCCCAGCATTTT. Translation: CASSLVGQSQHF. V is TRBV7-2 and J is TRBJ1-5; unclear D gene. Per the germline V gene, CDR1 is SGHTA and CDR2 is FQGNSA. The CDR3 spans 12 residues.

This rearrangement joins TRBV18 to TRBJ2-4; 14 bases match TRBD2. The J call is uncertain, as TRBJ2-7 better fits the DNA end. Germline V gene lookup returns CDR1 KGHSH and CDR2 LQKENI. The CDR3 loop spans 17 amino acids. The CDR3: CASSTGLAGVSPYEQYF. In DNA form, the CDR3 reads TGTGCCAGCTCAACGGGACTAGCGGGAGTAAGTCCCTACGAGCAGTACTTC.

V is TRBV29-1 and J is TRBJ1-4, with D perhaps TRBD1 (6 bases). The V end was cut by 6 bases, the J end by 8 bases, with 16 bases between. Per the germline V gene, CDR1 is SQVTM and CDR2 is ANQGSEA. The CDR3 consists of 13 residues. CDR3 nucleotide sequence: TGCAGCGTCGGTGAGGGGGGGGGCGAAAAACTGTTTTTT. Protein: CSVGEGGGEKLFF.

Concerning this clonotype itself: A junction boundary mismatches the germline segment, possibly from a read error. The rearrangement links TRBV2 to TRBJ2-1; unclear D gene. Germline CDR1 reads SNHLY; CDR2 reads FYNNEI. The CDR3 consists of 16 residues. The CDR3 sequence is CAGSERPDPRYNEQFF. The DNA of the CDR3 is TGTGCCGGCAGTGAACGTCCGGACCCCCGGTACAATGAGCAGTTCTTC.

This clonotype showed up just a few times. CDR3 bases: TGTGCCAGCAGTTACTCGAACACCGGGCAACCCCTCCACTTT. Translation gives CASSYSNTGQPLHF. The V and J genes are TRBV6-6 and TRBJ1-6; D uncertain. V dropped 0 bases and J dropped 12 bases, with 12 bases sitting between them. Germline CDR1 reads MNHNY; CDR2 reads SVGAGI (reference sequence). CDR3 size: 14 residues.

The J gene is TRBJ1-2, the V gene TRBV20-1; D perhaps matches TRBD1 (5 bases). V was pared by 3 bases and J by 8 bases, with 13 bases between. In germline, CDR1 is DFQATT, CDR2 SNEGSKA (reference sequence). CDR3 length: 12 amino acids. The CDR3 DNA reads as TGCAGTGCTAGGGGCCAGGGAGGCGGCTACACCTTC. Translation: CSARGQGGGYTF.

This rearrangement joins TRBV12-3 or TRBV12-4 to TRBJ2-5; TRBD1 is a possible D gene (5 bases). The CDR3 runs to 13 residues. V lost 5 bases to trimming and J lost 5 bases, with 12 bases between them. This chain's CDR3 is CASSPQGAETQYF. The CDR3 bases are TGTGCCAGCAGTCCCCAGGGTGCCGAGACCCAGTACTTC.

The chain links TRBV2 to TRBJ2-1; D may be TRBD1 or TRBD2 (5 bases each). V shed 7 bases and J shed 9 bases, with 19 bases lying between them. This CDR3 has 14 amino acids. Germline V gene data show CDR1 as SNHLY and CDR2 as FYNNEI. The CDR3 nucleotides read TGTGCCAGCACGAAAATACTGGGACGGATTGAGCAGTTCTTC. Translation: CASTKILGRIEQFF. Full variable domain (rest looked up from reference TRBV2 and TRBJ2-1): EPEVTQTPSHQVTQMGQEVILRCVPISNHLYFYWYRQILGQKVEFLVSFYNNEISEKSEIFDDQFSVERPDGSNFTLKIRSTKLEDSAMYFCASTKILGRIEQFFGPGTRLTVL.

V usage is TRBV6-1 and J usage is TRBJ2-3; the D gene is possibly TRBD2 (6 bases). This CDR3 comprises 15 residues. Germline values: CDR1 MNHNS, CDR2 SASEGT. The V and J ends lost 4 bases and 2 bases respectively, with 13 bases between them. The CDR3 reads CASSVWDSTTDTQYF. In DNA, the CDR3 is TGTGCCAGCAGTGTTTGGGACTCCACCACAGATACGCAGTATTTT.

This clonotype was found many times. The CDR3 nucleotides are TGTGCCATCAGTGAGTCGAATACAGGGGCGGCCAAAAACATTCAGTACTTC. Translating it yields CAISESNTGAAKNIQYF. V gene TRBV10-3 combines with J gene TRBJ2-4; 7 bases fit TRBD1. CDR3 size: 17 residues. After removal of 0 bases from V and 1 base from J, the junction contained 6 bases not matched to a gene. CDR1 is ENHRY, CDR2 SYGVKD, per germline.

This clonotype was seen only a few times. This rearrangement joins TRBV29-1 to TRBJ1-2; D remains unclear. The CDR3 contains 13 residues. CDR1 and CDR2 (germline): SQVTM, ANQGSEA. Trimming took 4 bases from V and 4 from J, leaving 13 bases between them. The CDR3 nucleotides read TGCAGCGTTGGGCCCCAGCTAGTCTATGGCTACACCTTC. This sequence encodes CSVGPQLVYGYTF.

This clonotype came up a few times. The CDR3: CASSAKTRRYEQYF. The CDR3 DNA sequence: TGTGCCAGCAGTGCCAAAACTAGAAGGTACGAGCAGTACTTC. This chain connects TRBV27 to TRBJ2-7, with D possibly TRBD2 on 5 matching bases. Germline CDR1 reads MNHEY; CDR2 reads SMNVEV (reference sequence). The CDR3 totals 14 residues. Trimming left V 5 bases short and J 4 bases short, with 15 bases between.